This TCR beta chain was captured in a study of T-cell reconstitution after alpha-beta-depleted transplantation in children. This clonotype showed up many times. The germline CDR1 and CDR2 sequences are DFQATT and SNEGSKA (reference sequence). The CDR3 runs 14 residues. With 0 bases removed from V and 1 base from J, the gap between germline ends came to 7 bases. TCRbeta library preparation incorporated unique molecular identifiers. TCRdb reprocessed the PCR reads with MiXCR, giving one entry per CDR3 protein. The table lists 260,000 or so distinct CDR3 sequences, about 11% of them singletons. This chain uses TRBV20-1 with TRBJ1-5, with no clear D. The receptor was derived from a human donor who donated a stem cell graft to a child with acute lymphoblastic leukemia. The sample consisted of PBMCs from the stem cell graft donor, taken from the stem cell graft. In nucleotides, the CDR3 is TGCAGTGCTAGAGACGGGCGCAGCAATCAGCCCCAGCATTTT. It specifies CSARDGRSNQPQHF.